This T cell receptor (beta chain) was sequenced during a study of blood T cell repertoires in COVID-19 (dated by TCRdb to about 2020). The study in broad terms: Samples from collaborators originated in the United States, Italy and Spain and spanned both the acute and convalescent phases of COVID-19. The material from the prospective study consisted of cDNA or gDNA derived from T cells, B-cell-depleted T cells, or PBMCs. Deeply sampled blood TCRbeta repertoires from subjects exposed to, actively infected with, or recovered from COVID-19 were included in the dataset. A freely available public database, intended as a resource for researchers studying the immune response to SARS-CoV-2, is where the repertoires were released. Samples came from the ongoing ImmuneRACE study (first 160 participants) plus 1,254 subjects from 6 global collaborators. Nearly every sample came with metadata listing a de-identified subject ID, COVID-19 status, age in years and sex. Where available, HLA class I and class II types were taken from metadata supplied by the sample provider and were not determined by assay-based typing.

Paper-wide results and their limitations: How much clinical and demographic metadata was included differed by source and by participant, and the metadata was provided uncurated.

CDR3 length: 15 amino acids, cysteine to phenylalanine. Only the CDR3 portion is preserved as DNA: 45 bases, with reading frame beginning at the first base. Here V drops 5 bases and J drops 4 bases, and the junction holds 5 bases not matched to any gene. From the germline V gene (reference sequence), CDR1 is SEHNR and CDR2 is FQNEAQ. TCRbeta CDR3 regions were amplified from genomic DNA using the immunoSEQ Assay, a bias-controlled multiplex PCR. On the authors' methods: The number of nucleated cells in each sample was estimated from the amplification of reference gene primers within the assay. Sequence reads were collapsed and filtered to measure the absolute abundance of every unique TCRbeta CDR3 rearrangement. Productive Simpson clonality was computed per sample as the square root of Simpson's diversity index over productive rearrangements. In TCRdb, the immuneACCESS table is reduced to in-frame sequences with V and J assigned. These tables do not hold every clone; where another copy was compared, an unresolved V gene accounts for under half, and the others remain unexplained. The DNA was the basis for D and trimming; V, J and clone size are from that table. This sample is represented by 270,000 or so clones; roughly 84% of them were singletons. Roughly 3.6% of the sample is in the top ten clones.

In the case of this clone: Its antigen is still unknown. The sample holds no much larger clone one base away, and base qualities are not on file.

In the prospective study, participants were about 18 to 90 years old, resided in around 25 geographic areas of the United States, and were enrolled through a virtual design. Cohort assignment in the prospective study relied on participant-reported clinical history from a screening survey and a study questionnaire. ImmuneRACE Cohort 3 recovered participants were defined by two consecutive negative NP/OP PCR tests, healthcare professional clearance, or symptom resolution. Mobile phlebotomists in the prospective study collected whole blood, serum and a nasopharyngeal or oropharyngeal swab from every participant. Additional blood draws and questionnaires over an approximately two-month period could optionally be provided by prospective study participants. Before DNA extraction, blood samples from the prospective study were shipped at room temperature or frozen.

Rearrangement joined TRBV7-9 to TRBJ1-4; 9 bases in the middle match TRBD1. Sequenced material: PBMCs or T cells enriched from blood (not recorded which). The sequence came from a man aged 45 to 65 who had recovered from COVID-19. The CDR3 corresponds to CASSHPGQGNEKLFF. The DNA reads TGTGCCAGCAGCCATCCGGGACAGGGTAATGAAAAACTGTTTTTT.